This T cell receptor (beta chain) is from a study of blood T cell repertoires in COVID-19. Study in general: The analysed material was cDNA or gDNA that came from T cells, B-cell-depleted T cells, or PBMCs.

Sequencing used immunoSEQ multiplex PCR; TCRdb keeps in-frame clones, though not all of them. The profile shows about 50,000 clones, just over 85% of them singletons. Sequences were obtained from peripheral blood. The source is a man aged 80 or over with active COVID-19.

The CDR3: CAISDSRQTTDTQYF. The DNA for the CDR3 is TGTGCCATCAGTGATAGCCGACAGACCACAGATACGCAGTATTTT. J is TRBJ2-3 and V is TRBV10-3; weak D call: TRBD1 (5 bases). CDR1 is ENHRY, CDR2 SYGVKD, per germline. The CDR3 consists of 15 residues. The ends were cut back, 3 bases at V and 2 bases at J, with 12 bases in the middle.